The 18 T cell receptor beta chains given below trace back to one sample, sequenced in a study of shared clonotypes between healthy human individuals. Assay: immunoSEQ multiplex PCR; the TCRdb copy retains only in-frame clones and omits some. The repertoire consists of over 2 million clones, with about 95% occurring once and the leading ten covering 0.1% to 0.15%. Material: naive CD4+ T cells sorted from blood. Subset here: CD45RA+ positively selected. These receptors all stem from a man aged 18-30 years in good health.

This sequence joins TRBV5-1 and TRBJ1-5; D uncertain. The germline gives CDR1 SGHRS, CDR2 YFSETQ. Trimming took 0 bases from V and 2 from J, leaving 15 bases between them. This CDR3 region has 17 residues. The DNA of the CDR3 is TGCGCCAGCAGCTTGGACGGGGTCTGGGATGGCAATCAGCCCCAGCATTTT. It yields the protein CASSLDGVWDGNQPQHF.

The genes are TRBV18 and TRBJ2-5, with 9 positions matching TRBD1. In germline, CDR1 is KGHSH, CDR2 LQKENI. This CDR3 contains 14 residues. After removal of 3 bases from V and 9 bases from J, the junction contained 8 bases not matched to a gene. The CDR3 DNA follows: TGTGCCAGCTCACCTTGGACAGGGGTACAGTCCCAGTACTTC. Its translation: CASSPWTGVQSQYF.

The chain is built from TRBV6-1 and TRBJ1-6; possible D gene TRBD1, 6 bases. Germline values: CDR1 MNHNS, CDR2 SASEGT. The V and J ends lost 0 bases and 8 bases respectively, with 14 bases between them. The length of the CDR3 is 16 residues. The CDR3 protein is CASSEALGRGYSPLHF. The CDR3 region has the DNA TGTGCCAGCAGTGAAGCGCTAGGCAGGGGTTATTCACCCCTCCACTTT.

CDR3 loop: CASSERQDEKLFF. The DNA for the CDR3 is TGTGCCAGCAGTGAACGGCAGGATGAAAAACTGTTTTTT. V gene TRBV2 combines with J gene TRBJ1-4; D gene unclear. The germline V and J ends were trimmed by 2 bases and 6 bases, with 7 bases remaining between them. Per the germline V gene, CDR1 is SNHLY and CDR2 is FYNNEI. The CDR3 is made up of 13 amino acids.

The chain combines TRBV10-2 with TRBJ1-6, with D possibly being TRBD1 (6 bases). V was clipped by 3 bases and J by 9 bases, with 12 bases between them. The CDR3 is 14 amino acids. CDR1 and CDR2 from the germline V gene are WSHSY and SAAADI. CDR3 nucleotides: TGCGCCAGCAGTGAACAGGGCCCCCCTTCACCCCTCCACTTT. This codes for CASSEQGPPSPLHF.

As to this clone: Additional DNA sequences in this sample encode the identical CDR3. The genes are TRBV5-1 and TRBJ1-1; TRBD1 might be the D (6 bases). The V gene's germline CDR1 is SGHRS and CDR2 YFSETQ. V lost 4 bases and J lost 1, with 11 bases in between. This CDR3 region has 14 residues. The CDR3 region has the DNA TGCGCCAGCAGCAGCCAGGACAGGAACACTGAAGCTTTCTTT. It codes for CASSSQDRNTEAFF.

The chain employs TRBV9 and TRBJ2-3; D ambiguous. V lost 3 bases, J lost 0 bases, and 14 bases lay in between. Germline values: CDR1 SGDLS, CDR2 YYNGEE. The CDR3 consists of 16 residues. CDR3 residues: CASSDKGGPSTDTQYF. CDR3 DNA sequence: TGTGCCAGCAGCGACAAAGGCGGCCCTAGCACAGATACGCAGTATTTT.

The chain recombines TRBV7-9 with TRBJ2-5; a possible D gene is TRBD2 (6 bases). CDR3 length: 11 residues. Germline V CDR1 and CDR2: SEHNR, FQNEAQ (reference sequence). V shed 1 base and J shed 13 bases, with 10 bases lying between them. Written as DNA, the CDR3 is TGTGCCAGCAGCTTAGGCGGGGCTCCGTACTTC. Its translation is CASSLGGAPYF.

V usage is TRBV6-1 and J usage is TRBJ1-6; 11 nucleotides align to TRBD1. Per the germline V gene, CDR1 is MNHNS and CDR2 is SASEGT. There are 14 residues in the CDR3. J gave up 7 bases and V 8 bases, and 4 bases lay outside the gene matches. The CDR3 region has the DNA TGTGCCAGCCTACGGGACAGGGGGAATTCACCCCTCCACTTT. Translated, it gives CASLRDRGNSPLHF.

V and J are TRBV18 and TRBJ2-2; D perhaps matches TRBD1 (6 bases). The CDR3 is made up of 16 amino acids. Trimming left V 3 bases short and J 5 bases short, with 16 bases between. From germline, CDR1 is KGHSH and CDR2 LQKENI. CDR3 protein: CASSPQAQGRTGELFF. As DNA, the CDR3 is TGTGCCAGCTCACCCCAGGCGCAGGGGCGGACCGGGGAGCTGTTTTTT.

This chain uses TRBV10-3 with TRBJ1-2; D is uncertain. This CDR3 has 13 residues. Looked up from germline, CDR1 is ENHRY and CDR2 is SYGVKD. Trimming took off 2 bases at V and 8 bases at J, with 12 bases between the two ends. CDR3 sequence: CAISEGPPGGYTF. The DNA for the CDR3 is TGTGCCATCAGTGAGGGTCCCCCGGGGGGCTACACCTTC.

The DNA of the CDR3 is TGTGCCTGGAGTGTCAATTCGTGGAACACTGAAGCTTTCTTT. It specifies CAWSVNSWNTEAFF. This chain connects TRBV30 to TRBJ1-1; unclear D gene. CDR1 and CDR2 from the germline V gene are GTSNPN and SVGIG (reference sequence). The ends were cut back, 0 bases at V and 1 base at J, with 9 bases in the middle. The CDR3 consists of 14 residues.

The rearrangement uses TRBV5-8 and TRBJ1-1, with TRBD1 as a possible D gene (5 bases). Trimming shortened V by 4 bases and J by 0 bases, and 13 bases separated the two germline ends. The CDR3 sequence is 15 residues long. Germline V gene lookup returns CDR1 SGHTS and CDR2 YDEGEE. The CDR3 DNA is TGTGCCAGCAGCGGGGGGTCGACAGTGAACACTGAAGCTTTCTTT. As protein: CASSGGSTVNTEAFF.

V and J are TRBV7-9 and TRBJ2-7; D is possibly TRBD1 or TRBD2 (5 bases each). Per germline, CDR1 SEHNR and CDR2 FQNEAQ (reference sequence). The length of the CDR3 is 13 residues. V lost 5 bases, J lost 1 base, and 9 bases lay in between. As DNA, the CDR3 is TGTGCCAGCAGCCGGGACCCATCCTACGAGCAGTACTTC. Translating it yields CASSRDPSYEQYF. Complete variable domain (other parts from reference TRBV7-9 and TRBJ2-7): DTGVSQNPRHKITKRGQNVTFRCDPISEHNRLYWYRQTLGQGPEFLTYFQNEAQLEKSRLLSDRFSAERPKGSFSTLEIQRTEQGDSAMYLCASSRDPSYEQYFGPGTRLTVT.

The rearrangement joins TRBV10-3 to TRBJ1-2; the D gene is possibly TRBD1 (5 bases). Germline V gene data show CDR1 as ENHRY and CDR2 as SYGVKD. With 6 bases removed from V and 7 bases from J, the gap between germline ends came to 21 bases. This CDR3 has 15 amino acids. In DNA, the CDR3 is TGTGCCATCAGCGAACCGACAGTACCTACTTCTGGCTACACCTTC. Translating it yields CAISEPTVPTSGYTF.

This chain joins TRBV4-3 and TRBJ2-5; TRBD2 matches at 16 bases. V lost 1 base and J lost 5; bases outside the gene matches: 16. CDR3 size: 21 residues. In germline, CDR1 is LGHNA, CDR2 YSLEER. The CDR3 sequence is CASSQVPTGHGTSGRAETQYF. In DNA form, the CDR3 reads TGCGCCAGCAGCCAAGTCCCGACAGGGCACGGGACTAGCGGGAGGGCGGAGACCCAGTACTTC.

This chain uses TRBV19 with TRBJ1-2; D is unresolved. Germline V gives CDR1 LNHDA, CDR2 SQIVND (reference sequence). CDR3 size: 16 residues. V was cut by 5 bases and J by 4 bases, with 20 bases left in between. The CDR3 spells CASSLLGRPLSYGYTF. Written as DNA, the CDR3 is TGTGCCAGTAGTCTACTAGGGAGGCCGCTAAGCTATGGCTACACCTTC. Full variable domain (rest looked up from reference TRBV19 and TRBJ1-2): DGGITQSPKYLFRKEGQNVTLSCEQNLNHDAMYWYRQDPGQGLRLIYYSQIVNDFQKGDIAEGYSVSREKKESFPLTVTSAQKNPTAFYLCASSLLGRPLSYGYTFGSGTRLTVV.

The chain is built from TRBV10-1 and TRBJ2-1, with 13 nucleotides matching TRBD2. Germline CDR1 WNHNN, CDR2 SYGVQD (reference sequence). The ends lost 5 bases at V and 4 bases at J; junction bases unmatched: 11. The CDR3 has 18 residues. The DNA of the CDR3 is TGCGCCAGCAGTACCTTCGGGACTAGCGGGAATAATTACAATGAGCAGTTCTTC. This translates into CASSTFGTSGNNYNEQFF.